The 29 T cell receptor beta chains below come from one sample, sequenced in a study of sequential checkpoint blockade in melanoma. The sample's treatment: randomized to nivolumab then ipilimumab (arm A) or the reverse (arm B). Profiling relied on immunoSEQ multiplex PCR, and the TCRdb table lists in-frame clones only, not all of them. The sample records about 40,000 clones, just under 85% being singletons. Here the sequenced sample was CD8+ T cells sorted from blood (inferred from file names), taken from a patient given nivolumab and ipilimumab in sequence. These receptors were collected from a human donor with melanoma.

V usage is TRBV4-1 and J usage is TRBJ2-7, with 7 nucleotides matching TRBD2. V lost 0 bases and J lost 6; bases outside the gene matches: 11. Germline CDR1 is MGHRA and CDR2 is YSYEKL. The CDR3 extends over 16 amino acids. CDR3 region: CASSQDWAGVGVEQYF. The CDR3 DNA is TGCGCCAGCAGCCAAGATTGGGCGGGAGTTGGGGTCGAGCAGTACTTC.

The chain links TRBV4-1 to TRBJ1-2, with D maybe TRBD1 (6 bases). The CDR3 is made up of 14 amino acids. V was trimmed by 4 bases and J by 6 bases, leaving 15 bases between them. Germline assignment: CDR1 MGHRA and CDR2 YSYEKL. CDR3 sequence reads: CASSPPTGLNGYTF. The CDR3 DNA reads as TGCGCCAGCAGCCCACCCACAGGGCTCAATGGCTACACCTTC.

V is TRBV6-1 and J is TRBJ1-5, with 7 positions matching TRBD1. CDR1 is MNHNS, CDR2 SASEGT, per germline. The junction had 6 bases not matched to a gene; V was cut back by 0 bases and J by 7 bases. This CDR3 spans 15 amino acids. The CDR3 DNA reads TGTGCCAGCAGTGAAGCGGGAGAAGGGGGCCAGCCCCAGCATTTT. This encodes CASSEAGEGGQPQHF.

The CDR3 DNA reads as TGTGCCAGCAGTATAAACAGGGTCGTAGAGACCCAGTACTTC. As protein: CASSINRVVETQYF. V usage is TRBV27 and J usage is TRBJ2-5; perhaps TRBD1 as D (6 bases). This CDR3 spans 14 amino acids. V was trimmed by 5 bases and J by 4 bases, leaving 14 bases between them. Germline assignment: CDR1 MNHEY and CDR2 SMNVEV (reference sequence).

J is TRBJ2-5 and V is TRBV27; 7 bases line up with TRBD2. With V trimmed by 6 bases and J by 5 bases, 6 bases remained unmatched. CDR1 is MNHEY, CDR2 SMNVEV, per germline (reference sequence). This CDR3 contains 13 residues. Written as DNA, the CDR3 is TGTGCCAGCAGCCCCTGGGGGGGGGAGACCCAGTACTTC. Residues: CASSPWGGETQYF.

The chain has TRBV10-3 and TRBJ1-1, with TRBD1 identical over 8 bases. Germline CDR1 reads ENHRY; CDR2 reads SYGVKD. The CDR3 consists of 14 residues. Losses at the gene ends were 6 bases for V and 4 bases for J; bases not matched to a gene: 7. CDR3 protein: CAIRHDRGSTEAFF. The CDR3, as DNA: TGTGCCATCAGGCACGACAGGGGAAGCACTGAAGCTTTCTTT.

The chain combines TRBV5-4 with TRBJ2-1; a weak D match, TRBD2 (6 bases). Germline CDR1 and CDR2: SGHNT and YYREEE (reference sequence). The CDR3 length is 10 residues. V gave up 9 bases and J gave up 13 bases, with 14 bases separating them. The CDR3 reads CAIGGNSQFF. The CDR3 coding sequence is TGTGCCATCGGGGGAAACAGCCAGTTCTTC.

The chain links TRBV29-1 to TRBJ2-6; unclear D gene. V was cut by 1 base and J by 0 bases, with 7 bases left in between. Germline CDR1 and CDR2: SQVTM and ANQGSEA. The CDR3 covers 15 residues. This chain's CDR3 is CSVEVRYSGANVLTF. The CDR3 nucleotides read TGCAGCGTTGAAGTCCGGTACTCTGGGGCCAACGTCCTGACTTTC.

The V and J genes are TRBV6-1 and TRBJ2-7, with 7 bases that match TRBD1. There are 13 residues in the CDR3. CDR1 and CDR2 from the germline V gene are MNHNS and SASEGT. J lost 6 bases, V lost 5 bases, and 7 bases had no gene match. CDR3 in amino acids: CASSPIQGLEQYF. In DNA form, the CDR3 reads TGTGCCAGCAGTCCCATACAGGGGCTCGAGCAGTACTTC.

The chain has TRBV29-1 and TRBJ1-2; 7 bases are a match to TRBD1. The length of the CDR3 is 14 residues. Per germline, CDR1 SQVTM and CDR2 ANQGSEA. V was pared by 6 bases and J by 4 bases, with 11 bases of the junction left unmatched. CDR3 region: CSVQGVSFSYGYTF. CDR3 nucleotides: TGCAGCGTCCAGGGGGTTTCCTTTTCCTATGGCTACACCTTC.

This chain uses TRBV13 with TRBJ2-6; D possibly corresponds to TRBD1 (6 bases). The V gene lost 4 bases and the J gene lost 2 bases, with 9 bases spanning the gap. Germline CDR1 is PRHDT and CDR2 is FYEKMQ (reference sequence). The CDR3 is 15 amino acids. CDR3 nucleotide sequence: TGTGCCAGCAGCTGGTCAGGGGCTGGGGCCAACGTCCTGACTTTC. As protein: CASSWSGAGANVLTF.

The chain recombines TRBV2 with TRBJ2-5; the D is unclear. The CDR3 runs to 12 residues. Germline-derived CDR1 and CDR2 are SNHLY and FYNNEI. Trimming cost V 0 bases and J 3 bases, with 2 bases left between them. CDR3 DNA: TGTGCCAGCAGTGAAGCCGAAGAGACCCAGTACTTC. Its protein product is CASSEAEETQYF. Based on the CDR3 plus reference TRBV2 and TRBJ2-5, the full variable domain is EPEVTQTPSHQVTQMGQEVILRCVPISNHLYFYWYRQILGQKVEFLVSFYNNEISEKSEIFDDQFSVERPDGSNFTLKIRSTKLEDSAMYFCASSEAEETQYFGPGTRLLVL.

The chain recombines TRBV28 with TRBJ2-7, with D hard to call. Between the trimmed V and J ends, which lost 5 bases and 4 bases, there was a span of 6 bases. CDR3 length: 11 amino acids. CDR1 is MDHEN, CDR2 SYDVKM, per germline. The CDR3 DNA is TGTGCCAGCAGTAGCCCGTACGAGCAGTACTTC. Translation: CASSSPYEQYF.

V is TRBV5-1 and J is TRBJ2-6; the match to TRBD1 covers 9 bases. Germline assignment: CDR1 SGHRS and CDR2 YFSETQ. J gave up 0 bases and V 4 bases, and 5 bases lay outside the gene matches. CDR3 size: 17 residues. CDR3 in amino acids: CASSTGTGLSGANVLTF. CDR3 bases: TGCGCCAGCAGCACCGGGACAGGGCTCTCTGGGGCCAACGTCCTGACTTTC.

The gene calls are TRBV7-9 and TRBJ2-3; D not resolved. Trimming took off 5 bases at V and 2 bases at J, with 11 bases between the two ends. The CDR3 runs 14 residues. Germline lookup yields CDR1 SEHNR and CDR2 FQNEAQ (reference sequence). This CDR3 is CASSPLSPTDTQYF. CDR3 in DNA: TGTGCCAGCAGCCCCCTTAGTCCCACAGATACGCAGTATTTT.

The V call is TRBV4-1, the J call TRBJ2-7, with D perhaps TRBD2 (6 bases). The length of the CDR3 is 17 residues. Germline assignment: CDR1 MGHRA and CDR2 YSYEKL. V dropped 0 bases and J dropped 6 bases, with 21 bases sitting between them. The CDR3 DNA reads TGCGCCAGCAGCCAAGATATCCCCCCGGTGGAGGGCGGCGAGCAGTACTTC. Protein: CASSQDIPPVEGGEQYF.

In its sample, this clone was seen a few times. The chain couples TRBV28 to TRBJ2-7, with a tentative D call TRBD2 (5 bases). The CDR3 is 11 residues long. Germline V CDR1 and CDR2: MDHEN, SYDVKM. The germline V and J ends were trimmed by 3 bases and 7 bases, with 7 bases remaining between them. For the CDR3, the DNA is TGTGCCAGCAGTTTTTCGGGGGAGCAGTACTTC. Its protein is CASSFSGEQYF.

This chain uses TRBV7-9 with TRBJ1-4; TRBD1 might be the D (5 bases). The CDR3 runs 17 residues. Trimming shortened V by 4 bases and J by 0 bases, and 15 bases separated the two germline ends. The germline V gene encodes CDR1 SEHNR and CDR2 FQNEAQ (reference sequence). The CDR3 region is CASSSSIDSPTNEKLFF. In nucleotides, the CDR3 is TGTGCCAGCAGCTCTTCAATCGACAGTCCAACTAATGAAAAACTGTTTTTT. Full variable domain (missing parts from reference TRBV7-9 and TRBJ1-4): DTGVSQNPRHKITKRGQNVTFRCDPISEHNRLYWYRQTLGQGPEFLTYFQNEAQLEKSRLLSDRFSAERPKGSFSTLEIQRTEQGDSAMYLCASSSSIDSPTNEKLFFGSGTQLSVL.

The chain links TRBV13 to TRBJ1-1, with D hard to call. V was trimmed by 6 bases and J by 1 base, leaving 15 bases between them. CDR1 and CDR2 from the germline V gene are PRHDT and FYEKMQ (reference sequence). The CDR3 has 15 amino acids. CDR3 coding DNA: TGTGCCAGCAGTTACTCTGAGGGTTCGAACACTGAAGCTTTCTTT. Its protein is CASSYSEGSNTEAFF.

This clone was seen a single time. V is TRBV2 and J is TRBJ1-1; 8 nucleotides match TRBD1. CDR1 SNHLY and CDR2 FYNNEI come from the germline V gene. The CDR3 sequence is 14 residues long. After removal of 11 bases from V and 0 bases from J, the junction contained 8 bases not matched to a gene. The CDR3 nucleotides are TGTGCCCGCGGACGGACAGGGATGAACACTGAAGCTTTCTTT. Amino acid sequence: CARGRTGMNTEAFF.

The V call is TRBV10-2, the J call TRBJ1-3; 8 bases align to TRBD1. The CDR3 loop spans 14 amino acids. Germline lookup yields CDR1 WSHSY and CDR2 SAAADI. The ends lost 6 bases at V and 2 bases at J; junction bases unmatched: 3. CDR3: CASREDRAGNTIYF. CDR3 sequence (DNA): TGCGCCAGCAGAGAGGACAGGGCTGGAAACACCATATATTTT.

The chain couples TRBV27 to TRBJ1-2, with a tentative D call TRBD1 (6 bases). The V end was cut by 5 bases, the J end by 4 bases, with 20 bases between. There are 16 residues in the CDR3. CDR1 and CDR2 from the germline V gene are MNHEY and SMNVEV (reference sequence). The CDR3 region has the DNA TGTGCCAGCAGTCTCGACTCAGGGGCTGGAGGCTATGGCTACACCTTC. This encodes CASSLDSGAGGYGYTF.

The chain recombines TRBV30 with TRBJ2-7, with D possibly being TRBD1 (5 bases). This CDR3 is built from 17 residues. Between the trimmed V and J ends, which lost 1 base and 4 bases, there was a span of 23 bases. Germline V gene lookup returns CDR1 GTSNPN and CDR2 SVGIG (reference sequence). CDR3 nucleotide sequence: TGTGCCTGGAGTGACCCCACGGGCAGGGCCCCCCTTTACGAGCAGTACTTC. It is translated as CAWSDPTGRAPLYEQYF.

The rearrangement links TRBV6-1 to TRBJ1-2; D is possibly TRBD1 (6 bases). Trimming took 11 bases from V and 12 from J, leaving 16 bases between them. Germline-derived CDR1 and CDR2 are MNHNS and SASEGT. There are 10 residues in the CDR3. DNA of the CDR3: TGTGCCGCCACCAGGGGCGGACACACCTTC. Translated, it gives CAATRGGHTF.

V gene TRBV7-6 combines with J gene TRBJ2-3, with D perhaps TRBD2 (5 bases). Between the trimmed V and J ends, which lost 1 base and 4 bases, there was a span of 9 bases. Germline V gene lookup returns CDR1 SGHVS and CDR2 FNYEAQ. CDR3 length equals 14 residues. The CDR3 bases are TGTGCCAGCAGCTTAGGTGAGGAGGCAGATACGCAGTATTTT. Its protein is CASSLGEEADTQYF.

J is TRBJ1-2 and V is TRBV5-1; 10 bases are a match to TRBD1. V was pared by 4 bases and J by 4 bases, with 10 bases of the junction left unmatched. The CDR3 runs 16 residues. In germline, CDR1 is SGHRS, CDR2 YFSETQ. The CDR3 sequence: CASSLVGQGGGYGYTF. For the CDR3, the DNA is TGCGCCAGCAGCCTAGTTGGACAGGGGGGAGGCTATGGCTACACCTTC.

The rearrangement joins TRBV7-9 to TRBJ2-5, with 11 bases fitting TRBD2. The CDR3 has 15 residues. The germline gives CDR1 SEHNR, CDR2 FQNEAQ (reference sequence). V was clipped by 5 bases and J by 2 bases; unmatched bases: 4. The CDR3 bases are TGTGCCAGCAGCCAGGGACTAGCGGATCAAGAGACCCAGTACTTC. It yields the protein CASSQGLADQETQYF.

V usage is TRBV28 and J usage is TRBJ1-1, with D uncertain. The length of the CDR3 is 13 residues. Trimming took 4 bases from V and 1 from J, leaving 7 bases between them. CDR1 and CDR2 from the germline V gene are MDHEN and SYDVKM. CDR3 loop: CASSYTRNTEAFF. In nucleotides, the CDR3 is TGTGCCAGCAGTTACACCAGGAACACTGAAGCTTTCTTT.

The V gene is TRBV27, the J gene TRBJ2-5; 8 nucleotides align to TRBD2. The J call is doubtful: the DNA matches TRBJ2-7 better. Germline lookup yields CDR1 MNHEY and CDR2 SMNVEV (reference sequence). The CDR3 is made up of 13 amino acids. The CDR3 DNA sequence: TGTGCCAGCAGTTCGGGACTAGGGTACGAGCAGTACTTC. Translation gives CASSSGLGYEQYF.